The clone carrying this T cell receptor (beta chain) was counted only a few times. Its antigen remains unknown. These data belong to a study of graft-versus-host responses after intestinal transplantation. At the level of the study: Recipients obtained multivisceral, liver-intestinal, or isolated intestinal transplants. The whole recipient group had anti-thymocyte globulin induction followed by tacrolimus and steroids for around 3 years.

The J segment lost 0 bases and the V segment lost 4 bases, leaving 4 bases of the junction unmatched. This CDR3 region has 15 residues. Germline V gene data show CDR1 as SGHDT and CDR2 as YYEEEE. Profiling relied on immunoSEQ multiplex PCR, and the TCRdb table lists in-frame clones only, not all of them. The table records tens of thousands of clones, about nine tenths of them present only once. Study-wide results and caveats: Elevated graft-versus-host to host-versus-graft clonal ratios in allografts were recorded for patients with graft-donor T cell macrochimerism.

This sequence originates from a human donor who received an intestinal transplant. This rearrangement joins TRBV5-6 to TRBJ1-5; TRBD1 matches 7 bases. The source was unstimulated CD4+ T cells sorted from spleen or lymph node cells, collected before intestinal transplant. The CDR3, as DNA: TGTGCCAGCAGCAGCAGGGGGTATAGCAATCAGCCCCAGCATTTT. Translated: CASSSRGYSNQPQHF.